The source of this T cell receptor beta chain is a study of OX40 agonist ivuxolimab in advanced cancers. Study at large: Patients were treated with intravenous ivuxolimab, dosed at 0.01 to 10 mg/kg and infused every 2 weeks. Three dose-escalation patients had partial responses: one with hepatocellular carcinoma and two with cutaneous melanoma.

TCRdb keeps only in-frame clones here, not all; method: immunoSEQ multiplex PCR. In the table there are fewer than 95,000 clones, around 89% of which are singletons. This clone was picked up a small number of times. The CDR3 consists of 13 residues. V was shortened by 4 bases and J by 2 bases, with 10 bases between the two germline ends. Germline V CDR1 and CDR2: SGHNT, YYREEE (reference sequence). This TCR was sampled from an adult with an advanced solid tumor such as melanoma, head and neck, liver or kidney cancer. This chain connects TRBV5-4 to TRBJ2-7; no firm D call. The source material was CD4+ or CD8+ T cells sorted from blood, sampled in a trial of the OX40 agonist ivuxolimab. The DNA of the CDR3 is TGTGCCAGCAGCCTAAAAGGCGCCTACGAGCAGTACTTC. Translation gives CASSLKGAYEQYF.